This T cell receptor (beta chain) is from a study of blood T cell repertoires in COVID-19. The overall study: Sites in the United States, Italy and Spain provided acute and convalescent COVID-19 samples. The analysed material was cDNA or gDNA that came from T cells, B-cell-depleted T cells, or PBMCs.

Per the authors' pipeline: It was from reference gene primer amplification that nucleated cell counts were estimated. Produced via immunoSEQ multiplex PCR; TCRdb's table is partial and in-frame only. Clone size and the V and J calls come from that table; the DNA yielded D and trimming. The sample includes 280,000 or so clones, about 85% of them seen just once. V was pared by 6 bases and J by 4 bases, with 14 bases of the junction left unmatched. The CDR3 is made up of 16 amino acids. CDR1 and CDR2 from the germline V gene are KGHSH and LQKENI. The V and J genes are TRBV18 and TRBJ2-7; 8 positions agree with TRBD1. The source material was peripheral blood. The sequence came from a human donor in a cohort sampled during active COVID-19. CDR3 sequence (DNA): TGTGCCAGCTCGCCCCGGGACAGGTACCCCTCATACGAGCAGTACTTC. Translated: CASSPRDRYPSYEQYF.